This T cell receptor beta chain was found in a study of T cells after somatic rescue of genetic block. The repertoire was sequenced with immunoSEQ multiplex PCR; TCRdb's copy has only in-frame clones and lacks some. The sample has approximately 12,000 clones, 73% seen once. This CDR3 has 15 residues. Germline V gene lookup returns CDR1 SGHRS and CDR2 YFSETQ. Trimming cost V 0 bases and J 8 bases; bases outside gene matches: 7. The sequencing input was peripheral blood mononuclear cells (PBMCs). This chain uses TRBV5-1 with TRBJ1-4; 7 bases align to TRBD1. This clonotype was obtained from a boy younger than 18. The CDR3 sequence is CASSLAGQYTEKLFF. DNA of the CDR3: TGCGCCAGCAGCTTGGCGGGACAGTACACAGAAAAACTGTTTTTT.